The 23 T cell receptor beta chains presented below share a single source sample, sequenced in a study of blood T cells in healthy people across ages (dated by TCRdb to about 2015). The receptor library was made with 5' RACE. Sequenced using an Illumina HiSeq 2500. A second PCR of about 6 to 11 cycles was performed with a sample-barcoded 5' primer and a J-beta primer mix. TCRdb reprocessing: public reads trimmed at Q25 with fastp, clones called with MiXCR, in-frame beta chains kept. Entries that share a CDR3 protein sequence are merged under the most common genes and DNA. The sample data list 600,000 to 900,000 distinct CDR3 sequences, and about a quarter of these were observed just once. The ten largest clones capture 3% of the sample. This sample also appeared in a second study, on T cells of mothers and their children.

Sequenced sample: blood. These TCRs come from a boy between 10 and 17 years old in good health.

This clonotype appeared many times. In nucleotides, the CDR3 is TGCGCCAGCAGCCAAGTATCTCCGAGCGCCTACGAGCAGTACTTC. Its translation: CASSQVSPSAYEQYF. The chain employs TRBV4-1 and TRBJ2-7, with no clear D. The CDR3 spans 15 residues. Looked up from germline, CDR1 is MGHRA and CDR2 is YSYEKL. The V gene lost 1 base and the J gene lost 2 bases, with 12 bases spanning the gap.

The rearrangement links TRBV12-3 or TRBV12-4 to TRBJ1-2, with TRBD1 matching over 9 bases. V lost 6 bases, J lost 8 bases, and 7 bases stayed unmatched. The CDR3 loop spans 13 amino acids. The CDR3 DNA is TGTGCCAGCAGGATGGACAGGGGCGGGGGCTACACCTTC. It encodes CASRMDRGGGYTF.

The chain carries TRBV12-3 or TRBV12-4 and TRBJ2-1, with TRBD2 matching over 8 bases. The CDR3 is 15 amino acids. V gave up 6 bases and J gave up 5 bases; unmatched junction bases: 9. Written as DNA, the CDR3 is TGTGCCAGCAGCATCGGGGGCGGGGGGAACAATGAGCAGTTCTTC. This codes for CASSIGGGGNNEQFF.

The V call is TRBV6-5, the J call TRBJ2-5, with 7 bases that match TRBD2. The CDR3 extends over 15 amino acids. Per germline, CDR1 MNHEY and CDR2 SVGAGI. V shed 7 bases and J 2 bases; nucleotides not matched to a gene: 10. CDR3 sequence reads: CASTRRVRGQETQYF. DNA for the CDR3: TGTGCCAGCACCCGTCGCGTGCGGGGGCAAGAGACCCAGTACTTC.

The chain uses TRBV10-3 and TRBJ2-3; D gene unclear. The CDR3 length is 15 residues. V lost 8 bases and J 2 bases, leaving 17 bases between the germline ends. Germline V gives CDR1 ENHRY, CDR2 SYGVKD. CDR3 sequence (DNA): TGTGCCATCCGGTACAGCGACCTTATCACAGATACGCAGTATTTT. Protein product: CAIRYSDLITDTQYF.

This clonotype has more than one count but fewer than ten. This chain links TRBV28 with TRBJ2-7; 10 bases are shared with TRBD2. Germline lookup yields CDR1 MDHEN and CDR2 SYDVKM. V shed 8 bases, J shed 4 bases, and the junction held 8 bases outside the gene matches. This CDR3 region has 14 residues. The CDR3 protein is CASFSSGGSYEQYF. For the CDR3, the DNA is TGTGCCAGCTTCTCTAGCGGGGGTTCATACGAGCAGTACTTC.

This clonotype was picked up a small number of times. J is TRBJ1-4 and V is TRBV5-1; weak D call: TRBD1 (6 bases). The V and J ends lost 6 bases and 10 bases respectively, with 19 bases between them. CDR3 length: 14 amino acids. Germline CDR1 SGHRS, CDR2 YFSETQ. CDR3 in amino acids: CASTLNAQGGKLFF. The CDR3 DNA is TGCGCCAGCACCCTAAATGCACAGGGAGGAAAACTGTTTTTT.

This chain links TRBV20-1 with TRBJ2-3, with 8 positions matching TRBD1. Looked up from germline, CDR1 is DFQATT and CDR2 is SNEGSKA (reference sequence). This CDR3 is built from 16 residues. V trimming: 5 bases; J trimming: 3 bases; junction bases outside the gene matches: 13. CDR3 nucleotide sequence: TGCAGTGCTTTCCGACAGGGGATAAGAGATACAGATACGCAGTATTTT. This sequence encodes CSAFRQGIRDTDTQYF.

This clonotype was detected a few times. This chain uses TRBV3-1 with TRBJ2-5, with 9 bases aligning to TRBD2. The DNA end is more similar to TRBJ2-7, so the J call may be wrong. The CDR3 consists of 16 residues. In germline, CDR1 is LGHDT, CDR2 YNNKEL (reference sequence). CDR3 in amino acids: CASSQDEGLATHEQYF. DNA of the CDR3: TGTGCCAGCAGCCAAGATGAGGGACTAGCCACCCACGAGCAGTACTTC.

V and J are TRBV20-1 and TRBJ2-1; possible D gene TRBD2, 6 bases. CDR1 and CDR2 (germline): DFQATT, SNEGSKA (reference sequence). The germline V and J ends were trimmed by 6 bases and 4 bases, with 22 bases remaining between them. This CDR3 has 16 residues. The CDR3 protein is CSANPRIAGRYNEQFF. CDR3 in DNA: TGCAGTGCCAACCCAAGGATTGCGGGGAGGTACAATGAGCAGTTCTTC.

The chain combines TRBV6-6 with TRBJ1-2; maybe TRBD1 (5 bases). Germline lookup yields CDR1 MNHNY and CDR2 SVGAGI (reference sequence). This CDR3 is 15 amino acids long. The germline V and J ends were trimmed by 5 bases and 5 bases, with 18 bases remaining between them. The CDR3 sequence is CASSTDSRGPYGYTF. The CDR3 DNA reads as TGTGCCAGCAGTACCGACAGCCGGGGTCCTTATGGCTACACCTTC.

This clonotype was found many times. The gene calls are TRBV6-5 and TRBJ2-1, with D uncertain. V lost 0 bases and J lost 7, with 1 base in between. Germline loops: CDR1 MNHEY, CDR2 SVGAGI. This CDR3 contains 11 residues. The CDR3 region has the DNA TGTGCCAGCAGTTACTCGAATGAGCAGTTCTTC. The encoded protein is CASSYSNEQFF.

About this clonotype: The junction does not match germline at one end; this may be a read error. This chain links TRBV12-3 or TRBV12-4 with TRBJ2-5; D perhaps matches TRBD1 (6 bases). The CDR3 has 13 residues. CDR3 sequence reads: CASSRTEQETQHF. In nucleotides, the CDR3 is TGTGCCAGCAGTCGGACAGAACAAGAGACCCAGCACTTC.

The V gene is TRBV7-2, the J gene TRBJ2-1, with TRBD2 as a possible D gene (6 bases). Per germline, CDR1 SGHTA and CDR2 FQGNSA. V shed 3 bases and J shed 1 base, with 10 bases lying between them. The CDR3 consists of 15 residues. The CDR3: CASSFGGVSYNEQFF. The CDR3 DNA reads TGTGCCAGCAGCTTTGGAGGGGTTTCCTACAATGAGCAGTTCTTC. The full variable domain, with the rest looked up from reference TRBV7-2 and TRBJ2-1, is GAGVSQSPSNKVTEKGKDVELRCDPISGHTALYWYRQSLGQGLEFLIYFQGNSAPDKSGLPSDRFSAERTGGSVSTLTIQRTQQEDSAVYLCASSFGGVSYNEQFFGPGTRLTVL.

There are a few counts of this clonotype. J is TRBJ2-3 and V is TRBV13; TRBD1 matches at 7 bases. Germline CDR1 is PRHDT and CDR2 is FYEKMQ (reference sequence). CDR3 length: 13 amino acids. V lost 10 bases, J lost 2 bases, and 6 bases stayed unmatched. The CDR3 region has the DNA TGTGCCACCACTACAGGGGCCACAGATACGCAGTATTTT. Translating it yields CATTTGATDTQYF.

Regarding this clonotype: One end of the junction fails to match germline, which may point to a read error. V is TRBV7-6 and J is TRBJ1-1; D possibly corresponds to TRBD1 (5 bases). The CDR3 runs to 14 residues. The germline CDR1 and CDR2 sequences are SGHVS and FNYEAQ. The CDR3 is CASSLRQGSPEAFF. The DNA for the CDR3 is TGTGCCAGCAGCTTACGGCAGGGAAGTCCTGAGGCTTTCTTT. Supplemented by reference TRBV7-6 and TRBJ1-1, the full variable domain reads GAGVSQSPRYKVTKRGQDVALRCDPISGHVSLYWYRQALGQGPEFLTYFNYEAQQDKSGLPNDRFSAERPEGSISTLTIQRTEQRDSAMYRCASSLRQGSPEAFFGQGTRLTVV.

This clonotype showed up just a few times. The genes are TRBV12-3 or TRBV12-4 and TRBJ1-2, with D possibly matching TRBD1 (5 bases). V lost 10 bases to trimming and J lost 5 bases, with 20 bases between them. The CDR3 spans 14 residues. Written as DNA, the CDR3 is TGTGCCACGACCTACGGGGTGGGGGTATATGGCTACACCTTC. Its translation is CATTYGVGVYGYTF.

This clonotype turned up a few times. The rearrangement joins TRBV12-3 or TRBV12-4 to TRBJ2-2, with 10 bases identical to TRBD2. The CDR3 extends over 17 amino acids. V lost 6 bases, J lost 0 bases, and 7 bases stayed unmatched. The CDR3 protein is CASRLGSGGTNTGELFF. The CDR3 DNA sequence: TGTGCCAGCAGGCTAGGTAGCGGGGGGACGAACACCGGGGAGCTGTTTTTT.

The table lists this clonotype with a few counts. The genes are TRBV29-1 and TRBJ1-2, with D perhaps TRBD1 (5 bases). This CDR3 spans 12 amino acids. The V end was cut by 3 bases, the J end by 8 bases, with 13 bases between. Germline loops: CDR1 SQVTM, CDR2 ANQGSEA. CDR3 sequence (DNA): TGCAGCGTTGAGGTCGGGGGACGGGGCTACACCTTC. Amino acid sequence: CSVEVGGRGYTF.

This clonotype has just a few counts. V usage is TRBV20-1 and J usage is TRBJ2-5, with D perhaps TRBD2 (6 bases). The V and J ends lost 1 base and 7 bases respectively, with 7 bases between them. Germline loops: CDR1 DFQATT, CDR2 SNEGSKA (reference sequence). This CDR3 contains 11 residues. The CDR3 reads CSARGRGTQYF. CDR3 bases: TGCAGTGCTAGAGGGCGGGGGACCCAGTACTTC.

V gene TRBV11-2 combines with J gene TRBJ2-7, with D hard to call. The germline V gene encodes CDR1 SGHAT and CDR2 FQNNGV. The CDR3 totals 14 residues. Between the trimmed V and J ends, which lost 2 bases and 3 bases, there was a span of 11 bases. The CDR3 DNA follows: TGTGCCAGCAGCTTATGGACGGCAGGCTACGAGCAGTACTTC. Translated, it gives CASSLWTAGYEQYF. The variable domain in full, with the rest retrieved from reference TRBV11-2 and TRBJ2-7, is EAGVAQSPRYKIIEKRQSVAFWCNPISGHATLYWYQQILGQGPKLLIQFQNNGVVDDSQLPKDRFSAERLKGVDSTLKIQPAKLEDSAVYLCASSLWTAGYEQYFGPGTRLTVT.

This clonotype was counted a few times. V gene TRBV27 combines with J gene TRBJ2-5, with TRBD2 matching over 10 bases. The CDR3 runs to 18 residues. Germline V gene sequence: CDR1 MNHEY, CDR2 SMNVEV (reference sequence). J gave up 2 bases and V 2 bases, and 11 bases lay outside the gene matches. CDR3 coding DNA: TGTGCCAGCAGTTTAGTGCGTCTAGCGGGGGTTGGGCAAGAGACCCAGTACTTC. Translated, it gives CASSLVRLAGVGQETQYF.

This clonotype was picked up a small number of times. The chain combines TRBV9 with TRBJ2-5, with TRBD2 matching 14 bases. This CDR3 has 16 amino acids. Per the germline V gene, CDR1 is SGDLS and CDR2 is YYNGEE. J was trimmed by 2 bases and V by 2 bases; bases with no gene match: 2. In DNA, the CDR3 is TGTGCCAGCAGCGTCGGGACTAGCGGGAGTCAAGAGACCCAGTACTTC. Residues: CASSVGTSGSQETQYF.